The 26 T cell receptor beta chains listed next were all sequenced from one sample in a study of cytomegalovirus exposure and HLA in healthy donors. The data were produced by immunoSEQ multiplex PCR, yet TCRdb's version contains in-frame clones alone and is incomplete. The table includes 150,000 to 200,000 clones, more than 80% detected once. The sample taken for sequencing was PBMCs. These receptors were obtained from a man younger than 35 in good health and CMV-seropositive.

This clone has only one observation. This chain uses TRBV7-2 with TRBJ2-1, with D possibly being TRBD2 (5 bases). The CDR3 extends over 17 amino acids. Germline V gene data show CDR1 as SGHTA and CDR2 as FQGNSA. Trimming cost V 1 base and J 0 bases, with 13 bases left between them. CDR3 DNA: TGTGCCAGCAGCTTAGGAGGCGGGCAAAGCTCCTACAATGAGCAGTTCTTC. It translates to CASSLGGGQSSYNEQFF.

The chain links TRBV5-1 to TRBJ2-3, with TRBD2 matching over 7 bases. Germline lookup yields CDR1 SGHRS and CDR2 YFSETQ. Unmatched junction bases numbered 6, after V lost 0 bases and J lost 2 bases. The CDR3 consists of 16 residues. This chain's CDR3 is CASSLAQSGNTDTQYF. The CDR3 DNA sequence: TGCGCCAGCAGCTTGGCCCAGAGCGGGAACACAGATACGCAGTATTTT. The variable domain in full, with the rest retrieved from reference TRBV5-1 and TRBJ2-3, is KAGVTQTPRYLIKTRGQQVTLSCSPISGHRSVSWYQQTPGQGLQFLFEYFSETQRNKGNFPGRFSGRQFSNSRSEMNVSTLELGDSALYLCASSLAQSGNTDTQYFGPGTRLTVL.

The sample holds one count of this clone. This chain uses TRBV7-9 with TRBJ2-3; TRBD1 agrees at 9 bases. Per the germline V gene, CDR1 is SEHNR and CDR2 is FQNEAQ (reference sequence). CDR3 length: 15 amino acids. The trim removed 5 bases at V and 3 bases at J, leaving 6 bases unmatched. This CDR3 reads CASSARDRETDTQYF. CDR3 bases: TGTGCCAGCAGCGCCCGGGACAGGGAAACAGATACGCAGTATTTT.

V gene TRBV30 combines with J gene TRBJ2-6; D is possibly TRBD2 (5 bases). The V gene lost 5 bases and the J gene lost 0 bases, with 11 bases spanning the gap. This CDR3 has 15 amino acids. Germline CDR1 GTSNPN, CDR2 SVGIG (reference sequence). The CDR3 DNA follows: TGTGCCTGGGGGTCGGGGAACTCTGGGGCCAACGTCCTGACTTTC. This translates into CAWGSGNSGANVLTF.

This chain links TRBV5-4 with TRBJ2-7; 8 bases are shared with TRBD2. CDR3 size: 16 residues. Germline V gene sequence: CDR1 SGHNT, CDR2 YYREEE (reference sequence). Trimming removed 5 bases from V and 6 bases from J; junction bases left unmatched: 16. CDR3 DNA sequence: TGTGCCAGCAGGAACCCAACAGCCGGGACTAGAAGCGAGCAGTACTTC. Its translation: CASRNPTAGTRSEQYF.

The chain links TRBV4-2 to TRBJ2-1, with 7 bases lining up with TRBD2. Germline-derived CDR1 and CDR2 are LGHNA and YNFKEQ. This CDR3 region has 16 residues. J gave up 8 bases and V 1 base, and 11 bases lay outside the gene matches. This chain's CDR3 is CASSQVWEGRKHEQFF. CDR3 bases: TGTGCCAGCAGCCAAGTCTGGGAGGGCCGAAAGCATGAGCAGTTCTTC.

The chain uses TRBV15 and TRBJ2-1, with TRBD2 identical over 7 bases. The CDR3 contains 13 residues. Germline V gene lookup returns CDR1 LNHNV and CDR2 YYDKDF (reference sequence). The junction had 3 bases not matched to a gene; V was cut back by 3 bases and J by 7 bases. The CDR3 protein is CATSSSGRNEQFF. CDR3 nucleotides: TGTGCCACCAGCAGTAGCGGGCGAAATGAGCAGTTCTTC.

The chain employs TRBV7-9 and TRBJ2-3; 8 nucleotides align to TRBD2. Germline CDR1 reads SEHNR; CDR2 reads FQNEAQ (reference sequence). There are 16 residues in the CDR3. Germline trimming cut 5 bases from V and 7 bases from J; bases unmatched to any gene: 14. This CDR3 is CASSQPGLGPTNTQYF. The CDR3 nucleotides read TGTGCCAGCAGCCAGCCGGGACTAGGGCCCACGAATACGCAGTATTTT. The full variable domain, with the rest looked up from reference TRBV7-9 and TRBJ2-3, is DTGVSQNPRHKITKRGQNVTFRCDPISEHNRLYWYRQTLGQGPEFLTYFQNEAQLEKSRLLSDRFSAERPKGSFSTLEIQRTEQGDSAMYLCASSQPGLGPTNTQYFGPGTRLTVL.

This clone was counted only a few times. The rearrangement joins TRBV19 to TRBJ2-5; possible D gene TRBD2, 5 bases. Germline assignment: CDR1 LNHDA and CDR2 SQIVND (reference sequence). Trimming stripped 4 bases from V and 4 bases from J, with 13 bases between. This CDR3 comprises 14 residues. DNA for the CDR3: TGTGCCAGTAGTACCCAACTAGACCGAGAGACCCAGTACTTC. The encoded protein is CASSTQLDRETQYF.

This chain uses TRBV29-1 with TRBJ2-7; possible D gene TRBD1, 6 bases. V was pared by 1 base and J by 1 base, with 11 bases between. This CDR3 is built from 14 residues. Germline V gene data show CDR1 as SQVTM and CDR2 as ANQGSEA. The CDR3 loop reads CSVEVRGESYEQYF. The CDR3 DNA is TGCAGCGTTGAAGTCAGGGGTGAGTCCTACGAGCAGTACTTC.

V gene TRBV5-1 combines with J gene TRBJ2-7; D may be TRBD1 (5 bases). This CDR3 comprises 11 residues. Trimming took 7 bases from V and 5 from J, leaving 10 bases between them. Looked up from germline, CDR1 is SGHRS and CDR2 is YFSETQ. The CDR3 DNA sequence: TGCGCCAGCCAGGGCCCCGACGAGCAGTACTTC. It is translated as CASQGPDEQYF.

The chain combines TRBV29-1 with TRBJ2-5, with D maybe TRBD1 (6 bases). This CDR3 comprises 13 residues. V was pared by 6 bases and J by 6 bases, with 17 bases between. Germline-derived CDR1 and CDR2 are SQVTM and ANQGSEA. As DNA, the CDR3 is TGCAGCGTGACCCTTACAGGGTCGAAGACCCAGTACTTC. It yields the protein CSVTLTGSKTQYF. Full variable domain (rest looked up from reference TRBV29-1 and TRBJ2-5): SAVISQKPSRDICQRGTSLTIQCQVDSQVTMMFWYRQQPGQSLTLIATANQGSEATYESGFVIDKFPISRPNLTFSTLTVSNMSPEDSSIYLCSVTLTGSKTQYFGPGTRLLVL.

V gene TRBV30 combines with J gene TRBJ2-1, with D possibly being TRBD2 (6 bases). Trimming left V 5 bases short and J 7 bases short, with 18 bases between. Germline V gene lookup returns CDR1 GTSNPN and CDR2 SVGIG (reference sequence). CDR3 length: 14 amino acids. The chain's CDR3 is CAWGIGDWQNEQFF. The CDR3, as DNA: TGTGCCTGGGGGATCGGGGACTGGCAAAATGAGCAGTTCTTC.

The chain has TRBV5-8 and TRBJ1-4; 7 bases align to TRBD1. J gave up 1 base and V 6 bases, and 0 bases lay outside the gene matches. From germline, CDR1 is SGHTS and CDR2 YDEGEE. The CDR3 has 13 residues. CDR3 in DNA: TGTGCCAGCAACAGGGGAACTAATGAAAAACTGTTTTTT. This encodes CASNRGTNEKLFF.

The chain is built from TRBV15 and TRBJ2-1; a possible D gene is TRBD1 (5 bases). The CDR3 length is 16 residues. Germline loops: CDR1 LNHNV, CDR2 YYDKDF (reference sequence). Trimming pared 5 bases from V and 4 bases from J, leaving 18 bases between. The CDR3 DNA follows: TGTGCCACCAGCGATGAAGGACACTTTACTTACAATGAGCAGTTCTTC. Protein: CATSDEGHFTYNEQFF. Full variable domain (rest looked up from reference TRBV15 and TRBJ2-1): DAMVIQNPRYQVTQFGKPVTLSCSQTLNHNVMYWYQQKSSQAPKLLFHYYDKDFNNEADTPDNFQSRRPNTSFCFLDIRSPGLGDTAMYLCATSDEGHFTYNEQFFGPGTRLTVL.

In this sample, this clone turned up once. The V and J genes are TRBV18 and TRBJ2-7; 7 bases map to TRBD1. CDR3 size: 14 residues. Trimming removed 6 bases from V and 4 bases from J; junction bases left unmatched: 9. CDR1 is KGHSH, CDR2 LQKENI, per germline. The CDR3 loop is CASSHEGAAYEQYF. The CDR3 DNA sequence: TGTGCCAGCTCCCACGAGGGGGCAGCTTACGAGCAGTACTTC. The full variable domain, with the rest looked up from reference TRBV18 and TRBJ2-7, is NAGVMQNPRHLVRRRGQEARLRCSPMKGHSHVYWYRQLPEEGLKFMVYLQKENIIDESGMPKERFSAEFPKEGPSILRIQQVVRGDSAAYFCASSHEGAAYEQYFGPGTRLTVT.

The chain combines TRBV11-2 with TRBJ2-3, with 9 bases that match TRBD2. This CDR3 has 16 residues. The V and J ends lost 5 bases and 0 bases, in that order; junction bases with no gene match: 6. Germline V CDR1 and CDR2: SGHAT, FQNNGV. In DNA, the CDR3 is TGTGCCAGCAGCCCCAGCGGGGGGCTAAGCACAGATACGCAGTATTTT. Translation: CASSPSGGLSTDTQYF.

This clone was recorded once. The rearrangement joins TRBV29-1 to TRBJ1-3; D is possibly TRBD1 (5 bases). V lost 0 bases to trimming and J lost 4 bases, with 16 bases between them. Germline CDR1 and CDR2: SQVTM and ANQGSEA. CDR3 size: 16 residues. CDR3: CSVEDGVGPRGNTIYF. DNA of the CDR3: TGCAGCGTTGAAGATGGGGTGGGGCCGCGGGGAAACACCATATATTTT.

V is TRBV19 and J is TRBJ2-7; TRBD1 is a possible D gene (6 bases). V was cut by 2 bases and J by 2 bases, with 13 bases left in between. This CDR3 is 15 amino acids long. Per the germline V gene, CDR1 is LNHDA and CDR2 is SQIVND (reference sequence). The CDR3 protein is CASSIRRGQAYEQYF. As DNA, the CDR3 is TGTGCCAGTAGTATACGCAGGGGACAAGCCTACGAGCAGTACTTC. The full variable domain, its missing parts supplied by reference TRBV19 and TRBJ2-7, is DGGITQSPKYLFRKEGQNVTLSCEQNLNHDAMYWYRQDPGQGLRLIYYSQIVNDFQKGDIAEGYSVSREKKESFPLTVTSAQKNPTAFYLCASSIRRGQAYEQYFGPGTRLTVT.

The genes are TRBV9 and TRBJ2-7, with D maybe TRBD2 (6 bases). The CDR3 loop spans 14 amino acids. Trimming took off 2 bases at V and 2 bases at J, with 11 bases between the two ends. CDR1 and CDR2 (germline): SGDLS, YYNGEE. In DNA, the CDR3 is TGTGCCAGCAGCGTGGCGGGACGGACCTACGAGCAGTACTTC. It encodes CASSVAGRTYEQYF. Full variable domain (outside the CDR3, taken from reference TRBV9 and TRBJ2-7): DSGVTQTPKHLITATGQRVTLRCSPRSGDLSVYWYQQSLDQGLQFLIQYYNGEERAKGNILERFSAQQFPDLHSELNLSSLELGDSALYFCASSVAGRTYEQYFGPGTRLTVT.

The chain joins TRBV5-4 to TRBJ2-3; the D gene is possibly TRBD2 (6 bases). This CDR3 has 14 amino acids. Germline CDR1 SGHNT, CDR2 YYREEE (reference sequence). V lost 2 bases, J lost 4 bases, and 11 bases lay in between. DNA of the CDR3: TGTGCCAGCAGCTTACTAGCAACGGCAGATACGCAGTATTTT. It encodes CASSLLATADTQYF.

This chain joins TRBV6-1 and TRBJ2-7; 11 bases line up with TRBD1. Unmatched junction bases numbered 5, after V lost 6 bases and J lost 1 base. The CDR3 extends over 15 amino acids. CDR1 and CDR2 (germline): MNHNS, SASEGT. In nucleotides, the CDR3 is TGTGCCAGCAGGGCCGGGACAGGGGGGTCCTACGAGCAGTACTTC. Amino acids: CASRAGTGGSYEQYF.

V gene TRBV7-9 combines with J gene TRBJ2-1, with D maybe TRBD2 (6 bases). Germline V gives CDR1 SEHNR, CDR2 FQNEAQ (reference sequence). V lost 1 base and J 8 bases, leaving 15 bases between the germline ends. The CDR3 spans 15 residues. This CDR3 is CASSLERLVIDEQFF. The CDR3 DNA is TGTGCCAGCAGCTTAGAACGACTAGTTATCGATGAGCAGTTCTTC.

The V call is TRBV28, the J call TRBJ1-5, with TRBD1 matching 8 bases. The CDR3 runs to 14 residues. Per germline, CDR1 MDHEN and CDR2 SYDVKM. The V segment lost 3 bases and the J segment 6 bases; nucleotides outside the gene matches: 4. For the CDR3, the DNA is TGTGCCAGCAGTTTGATCAGGGGGCCTCAGCCCCAGCATTTT. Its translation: CASSLIRGPQPQHF.

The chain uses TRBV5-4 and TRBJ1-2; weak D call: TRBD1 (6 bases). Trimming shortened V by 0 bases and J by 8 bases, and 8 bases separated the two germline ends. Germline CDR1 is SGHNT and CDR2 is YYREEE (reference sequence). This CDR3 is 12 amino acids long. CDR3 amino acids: CASSLDRVGYTF. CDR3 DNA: TGTGCCAGCAGCTTGGACAGGGTAGGCTACACCTTC.

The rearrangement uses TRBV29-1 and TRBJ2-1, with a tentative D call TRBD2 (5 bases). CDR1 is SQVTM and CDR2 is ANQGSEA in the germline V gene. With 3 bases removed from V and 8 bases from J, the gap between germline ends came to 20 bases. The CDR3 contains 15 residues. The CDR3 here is CSVDGKAPPSDEQFF. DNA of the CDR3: TGCAGCGTTGACGGGAAGGCTCCCCCCTCGGATGAGCAGTTCTTC.